This paragraph reports one TCR beta chain. The germline gene is not matched at one end of the junction; a read error may be the cause. CDR1 is SGDLS and CDR2 is YYNGEE in the germline V gene. The CDR3 length is 16 residues. Seattle patients were enrolled while actively infected and followed longitudinally. TCRdb's table, derived via immunoSEQ multiplex PCR, lists solely in-frame clones and lacks some. The table has roughly 250,000 clones, around 85% seen once. The data originate from a study of blood T cell repertoires in COVID-19. The sample comprised peripheral blood. The sequence was obtained from a human donor with COVID-19, enrolled during active disease. The donor label of this sample is uncertain. This chain joins TRBV9 and TRBJ1-5; a possible D gene is TRBD1 (5 bases). The CDR3 reads CDSSVVRAGSNQPQHF. CDR3 DNA sequence: TGTGACAGCAGCGTAGTTAGGGCAGGGAGCAATCAGCCCCAGCATTTT. Looking up the rest from reference TRBV9 and TRBJ1-5 gives the full variable domain: DSGVTQTPKHLITATGQRVTLRCSPRSGDLSVYWYQQSLDQGLQFLIQYYNGEERAKGNILERFSAQQFPDLHSELNLSSLELGDSALYFCDSSVVRAGSNQPQHFGDGTRLSIL.